What follows are 30 T cell receptor beta chains derived from one specimen sequenced in a study of blood T cell repertoires in COVID-19 (dated by TCRdb to the early 2020s). The library was produced with the immunoSEQ multiplex PCR assay. Here the immuneACCESS table is served through TCRdb, limited to in-frame sequences with V and J called. Missing clones are a known gap in these copies; in checked studies unresolved V genes cover under half, and the rest lacks a known reason. Here the sample has 130,000 to 150,000 clones; 80% to 90% occur a single time. 8% of the sample lies in the top ten. The sample was peripheral blood. The source of these receptors is a woman in her sixties or seventies with COVID-19, enrolled during active disease.

The V call is TRBV19, the J call TRBJ2-1; 9 positions match TRBD2. The germline gives CDR1 LNHDA, CDR2 SQIVND (reference sequence). This CDR3 contains 15 residues. V lost 6 bases to trimming and J lost 2 bases; unmatched junction nucleotides: 5. The CDR3 region is CASSGGGGAYNEQFF. CDR3 nucleotides: TGTGCCAGTAGCGGAGGCGGGGGGGCCTACAATGAGCAGTTCTTC.

The chain combines TRBV6-5 with TRBJ1-5; tentatively, D is TRBD1 (5 bases). Germline V gene sequence: CDR1 MNHEY, CDR2 SVGAGI. The CDR3 has 14 residues. Trimming removed 6 bases at V and 6 bases at J, with 15 bases between. Here the CDR3 DNA reads TGTGCCAGCAGCCCGGATCGAAGGGGTCAGCCCCAGCATTTT. Its translation is CASSPDRRGQPQHF.

The J gene is TRBJ1-5, the V gene TRBV5-6, with a weak D call TRBD1 (5 bases). Trimming stripped 6 bases from V and 5 bases from J, with 30 bases between. Germline V gene data show CDR1 as SGHDT and CDR2 as YYEEEE. This CDR3 contains 19 residues. This chain's CDR3 is CASTPLWSACQGHDQPQHF. The CDR3 DNA reads as TGTGCCAGCACCCCCCTGTGGAGCGCATGCCAGGGCCATGATCAGCCCCAGCATTTT.

This clone was found once. This chain joins TRBV15 and TRBJ1-1, with 9 bases matching TRBD1. CDR3 length equals 14 residues. The germline V gene has CDR1 LNHNV and CDR2 YYDKDF (reference sequence). The V and J ends lost 4 bases and 2 bases, in that order; junction bases with no gene match: 2. CDR3 sequence: CATSKTGGNTEAFF. CDR3 sequence (DNA): TGTGCCACCAGCAAGACAGGGGGTAACACTGAAGCTTTCTTT.

The genes are TRBV7-2 and TRBJ1-1, with TRBD1 matching over 7 bases. Germline V gene data show CDR1 as SGHTA and CDR2 as FQGNSA. The CDR3 runs 16 residues. After removal of 5 bases from V and 1 base from J, the junction contained 10 bases not matched to a gene. CDR3 region: CASSITTGAGNTEAFF. The DNA of the CDR3 is TGTGCCAGCAGCATTACTACAGGGGCGGGGAACACTGAAGCTTTCTTT.

The chain couples TRBV18 to TRBJ2-2; D uncertain. The CDR3 sequence is 16 residues long. V gave up 0 bases and J gave up 4 bases, with 12 bases separating them. The germline CDR1 and CDR2 sequences are KGHSH and LQKENI. Here the CDR3 DNA reads TGTGCCAGCTCACCACCGGTGGGCGCTGGCACCGGGGAGCTGTTTTTT. Translating it yields CASSPPVGAGTGELFF.

J is TRBJ1-5 and V is TRBV6-6, with D maybe TRBD1 (5 bases). Germline assignment: CDR1 MNHNY and CDR2 SVGAGI (reference sequence). The CDR3 has 15 amino acids. V shed 7 bases and J shed 0 bases, with 13 bases lying between them. The CDR3 region is CASTLDRDSNQPQHF. The CDR3 DNA reads TGTGCCAGCACCCTAGACAGAGATAGCAATCAGCCCCAGCATTTT.

The V gene is TRBV5-5, the J gene TRBJ2-1, with 12 bases matching TRBD2. The V gene end was trimmed by 1 base and the J gene end by 3 bases; junction bases not matched to a gene: 2. This CDR3 comprises 16 residues. Germline CDR1 is SGHKS and CDR2 is YYEKEE (reference sequence). The CDR3 protein is CASSLRLAGVYNEQFF. The CDR3 region has the DNA TGTGCCAGCAGCTTGAGACTAGCGGGGGTCTACAATGAGCAGTTCTTC.

The chain is built from TRBV29-1 and TRBJ2-7, with D unresolved. This CDR3 has 13 amino acids. From germline, CDR1 is SQVTM and CDR2 ANQGSEA. Trimming stripped 4 bases from V and 3 bases from J, with 13 bases between. Here the CDR3 DNA reads TGCAGCGTTGGAAAATCGGCAGGCTACGAGCAGTACTTC. It is translated as CSVGKSAGYEQYF.

The chain uses TRBV6-5 and TRBJ2-7, with a possible D match to TRBD1 (5 bases). Germline lookup yields CDR1 MNHEY and CDR2 SVGAGI. Trimming stripped 6 bases from V and 1 base from J, with 16 bases between. This CDR3 region has 15 residues. The CDR3 protein is CASSYRFDSSYEQYF. In nucleotides, the CDR3 is TGTGCCAGCAGCTACCGGTTTGACAGTTCCTACGAGCAGTACTTC.

The V gene is TRBV5-6, the J gene TRBJ1-4; 9 positions match TRBD1. The germline gives CDR1 SGHDT, CDR2 YYEEEE. V lost 4 bases and J lost 6; bases outside the gene matches: 7. This CDR3 is 15 amino acids long. CDR3 DNA: TGTGCCAGCAGCCCGGGGACAGGGCTCGATGAAAAACTGTTTTTT. Translating gives CASSPGTGLDEKLFF.

This clone was seen a few times. The chain uses TRBV5-1 and TRBJ1-5; 10 bases agree with TRBD1. V lost 0 bases to trimming and J lost 10 bases; unmatched junction nucleotides: 13. Germline CDR1 reads SGHRS; CDR2 reads YFSETQ. The CDR3 has 17 amino acids. The CDR3, as DNA: TGCGCCAGCAGCTTGGAAGCTGGGGGGACAGGGGAAGAACCCCAGCATTTT. It is translated as CASSLEAGGTGEEPQHF.

The genes are TRBV27 and TRBJ1-2, with TRBD1 identical over 9 bases. After removal of 4 bases from V and 7 bases from J, the junction contained 13 bases not matched to a gene. In germline, CDR1 is MNHEY, CDR2 SMNVEV (reference sequence). The CDR3 sequence is 16 residues long. The CDR3 is CASSSPSDRGRSGYTF. The CDR3 bases are TGTGCCAGCAGTTCCCCGTCCGACAGGGGGAGAAGTGGCTACACCTTC.

The V gene is TRBV2, the J gene TRBJ1-1; D is perhaps TRBD1 (5 bases). V was pared by 4 bases and J by 4 bases, with 13 bases between. The CDR3 has 14 residues. Germline loops: CDR1 SNHLY, CDR2 FYNNEI. The CDR3 DNA follows: TGTGCCAGCAGTGGCCCGGCCACAGGCACTGAAGCTTTCTTT. Its protein is CASSGPATGTEAFF.

This chain joins TRBV12-5 and TRBJ2-5; 8 nucleotides match TRBD1. CDR1 is LGHNT and CDR2 is FRNRAP in the germline V gene. The CDR3 consists of 17 residues. The ends lost 0 bases at V and 1 base at J; junction bases unmatched: 7. The CDR3 loop is CASGLVGTGGSQETQYF. CDR3 coding DNA: TGTGCTAGTGGTTTGGTCGGGACAGGAGGATCCCAAGAGACCCAGTACTTC. Using reference TRBV12-5 and TRBJ2-5 for the parts outside the CDR3, the full variable domain is DARVTQTPRHKVTEMGQEVTMRCQPILGHNTVFWYRQTMMQGLELLAYFRNRAPLDDSGMPKDRFSAEMPDATLATLKIQPSEPRDSAVYFCASGLVGTGGSQETQYFGPGTRLLVL.

The J gene is TRBJ2-7, the V gene TRBV5-1; 11 bases map to TRBD1. This CDR3 is built from 14 residues. Germline CDR1 SGHRS, CDR2 YFSETQ. The V gene end was trimmed by 6 bases and the J gene end by 6 bases; junction bases not matched to a gene: 8. The CDR3: CASTRGQGGSEQYF. CDR3 sequence (DNA): TGCGCCAGCACCCGGGGACAGGGGGGGTCCGAGCAGTACTTC.

This clone turned up a few times. This rearrangement joins TRBV6-1 to TRBJ2-5; 10 nucleotides line up with TRBD2. Trimming removed 3 bases from V and 5 bases from J; junction bases left unmatched: 9. This CDR3 is built from 16 residues. In germline, CDR1 is MNHNS, CDR2 SASEGT. The CDR3 coding sequence is TGTGCCAGCAGTGACAGCGGGGGGGCCTGGTTGGAGACCCAGTACTTC. Encoded protein: CASSDSGGAWLETQYF.

The genes are TRBV19 and TRBJ1-5; D ambiguous. Germline-derived CDR1 and CDR2 are LNHDA and SQIVND (reference sequence). The V end was cut by 2 bases, the J end by 9 bases, with 14 bases between. The CDR3 contains 14 residues. For the CDR3, the DNA is TGTGCCAGTAGTATAAACCGGGGTGGCGGGCCCCAGCATTTT. It translates to CASSINRGGGPQHF.

This clone is a singleton in its sample. The chain joins TRBV7-8 to TRBJ2-3; 8 bases match TRBD1. This CDR3 has 14 amino acids. V was clipped by 5 bases and J by 1 base; unmatched bases: 2. From germline, CDR1 is SGHVS and CDR2 FQNEAQ. Here the CDR3 DNA reads TGTGCCAGCAGCGAGGGACAGGGCACAGATACGCAGTATTTT. It codes for CASSEGQGTDTQYF.

The chain employs TRBV4-2 and TRBJ2-7; weak D call: TRBD1 (5 bases). The V gene lost 3 bases and the J gene lost 2 bases, with 14 bases spanning the gap. The CDR3 contains 15 residues. Germline-derived CDR1 and CDR2 are LGHNA and YNFKEQ. CDR3 in amino acids: CASSQGWGPAYEQYF. In nucleotides, the CDR3 is TGTGCCAGCAGCCAGGGTTGGGGCCCTGCCTACGAGCAGTACTTC.

This chain joins TRBV27 and TRBJ2-7, with 14 bases lining up with TRBD2. The germline CDR1 and CDR2 sequences are MNHEY and SMNVEV (reference sequence). V was clipped by 8 bases and J by 5 bases; unmatched bases: 14. The CDR3 extends over 17 amino acids. In nucleotides, the CDR3 is TGTGCCAGCGCCGCATTGGGGACTAGCGGGGGTATGGACGAGCAGTACTTC. Encoded protein: CASAALGTSGGMDEQYF.

This sequence joins TRBV18 and TRBJ1-1; D possibly corresponds to TRBD1 (6 bases). Deletions cut 8 bases from V and 4 bases from J, with 17 bases between. The V gene's germline CDR1 is KGHSH and CDR2 LQKENI. The length of the CDR3 is 14 residues. The CDR3 sequence is CASRIRDKGTEAFF. In DNA form, the CDR3 reads TGTGCCAGCCGTATCAGGGACAAGGGCACTGAAGCTTTCTTT.

The V and J genes are TRBV6-6 and TRBJ2-7; D may be TRBD1 (6 bases). Germline lookup yields CDR1 MNHNY and CDR2 SVGAGI (reference sequence). The CDR3 has 16 residues. V was shortened by 0 bases and J by 3 bases, with 15 bases between the two germline ends. Here the CDR3 DNA reads TGTGCCAGCAGTTACTCGAAGCGTGAACAGGGCTACGAGCAGTACTTC. Its translation is CASSYSKREQGYEQYF.

The chain couples TRBV2 to TRBJ1-4, with unresolved D. The CDR3 length is 15 residues. Trimming took 3 bases from V and 3 from J, leaving 11 bases between them. CDR1 is SNHLY, CDR2 FYNNEI, per germline. The CDR3 sequence: CASSDRSGANEKLFF. CDR3 DNA: TGTGCCAGCAGTGATCGTTCTGGAGCTAATGAAAAACTGTTTTTT. Variable domain in full (rest from reference TRBV2 and TRBJ1-4): EPEVTQTPSHQVTQMGQEVILRCVPISNHLYFYWYRQILGQKVEFLVSFYNNEISEKSEIFDDQFSVERPDGSNFTLKIRSTKLEDSAMYFCASSDRSGANEKLFFGSGTQLSVL.

The CDR3 nucleotides are TGCGCCAGCAGTGATTCTACCGCAGATACGCAGTATTTT. It is translated as CASSDSTADTQYF. The chain recombines TRBV10-2 with TRBJ2-3; unclear D gene. V gave up 3 bases and J gave up 4 bases, with 8 bases separating them. Germline V CDR1 and CDR2: WSHSY, SAAADI. This CDR3 spans 13 amino acids.

CDR3 in DNA: TGTGCCAGCAGTGGGGCGGGTGAGAGCAATCAGCCCCAGCATTTT. Its translation is CASSGAGESNQPQHF. This chain joins TRBV2 and TRBJ1-5; no firm D call. Trimming took off 4 bases at V and 1 base at J, with 11 bases between the two ends. The CDR3 has 15 residues. Germline CDR1 SNHLY, CDR2 FYNNEI.

This clone was found once. CDR3 sequence reads: CATRTGGMNTEAFF. CDR3 DNA: TGTGCCACCAGGACAGGGGGTATGAACACTGAAGCTTTCTTT. The chain uses TRBV6-5 and TRBJ1-1; 10 nucleotides line up with TRBD1. CDR3 size: 14 residues. The germline V gene encodes CDR1 MNHEY and CDR2 SVGAGI. The junction had 5 bases not matched to a gene; V was cut back by 10 bases and J by 0 bases.

The V and J genes are TRBV14 and TRBJ1-2, with a possible D match to TRBD1 (5 bases). The CDR3 contains 15 residues. The germline CDR1 and CDR2 sequences are SGHDN and FVKESK. Trimming left V 1 base short and J 8 bases short, with 17 bases between. Here the CDR3 reads CASSQGDTGQKGYTF. The CDR3 region has the DNA TGTGCCAGCAGCCAAGGGGATACAGGCCAGAAGGGCTACACCTTC.

The chain links TRBV5-5 to TRBJ1-5; TRBD1 matches at 10 bases. The CDR3 sequence is 15 residues long. Germline trimming cut 0 bases from V and 7 bases from J; bases unmatched to any gene: 4. Germline CDR1 SGHKS, CDR2 YYEKEE (reference sequence). CDR3: CASSLGQGAGQPQHF. CDR3 sequence (DNA): TGTGCCAGCAGCTTGGGACAGGGGGCAGGGCAGCCCCAGCATTTT.

The chain couples TRBV5-1 to TRBJ1-4; D not resolved. This CDR3 has 14 residues. V lost 0 bases and J 6 bases, leaving 9 bases between the germline ends. Germline CDR1 and CDR2: SGHRS and YFSETQ. DNA of the CDR3: TGCGCCAGCAGCTTGGAGACGGGTGATGAAAAACTGTTTTTT. This codes for CASSLETGDEKLFF.